This TCR beta chain derives from a study of blood T cell repertoires in COVID-19. The data were produced by immunoSEQ multiplex PCR, yet TCRdb's version contains in-frame clones alone and is incomplete. The sample has about 350,000 clones; around nine tenths are singletons. The CDR3 spans 15 residues. V dropped 5 bases and J dropped 1 base, with 15 bases sitting between them. Germline V lookup: CDR1 SQVTM, CDR2 ANQGSEA. This receptor was identified in a woman aged 25 to 39 who had been exposed to COVID-19. The chain links TRBV29-1 to TRBJ1-3, with D tentatively TRBD1 (5 bases). Material: PBMCs or T cells enriched from blood (not recorded which). The chain's CDR3 is CSVRGSPKSGNTIYF. The CDR3 bases are TGCAGCGTTCGGGGGAGTCCTAAATCTGGAAACACCATATATTTT.